A selection of T cell receptor beta chains follows, all from one sample in a study of long-term antiretroviral therapy in people with HIV. The repertoire was sequenced with immunoSEQ multiplex PCR; TCRdb's copy has only in-frame clones and lacks some. The sample records 15,000 or so clones, around 80% being singletons. Sequencing was performed on unsorted PBMCs, taken 0.3 years before starting antiretroviral therapy. The source is a man aged 45-65 years with HIV. Each CDR3 is given with its conserved first and last residue. Each record gives: CDR3 DNA, CDR3 protein, D gene, clone size, V gene, J gene. A D gene is named only where the DNA matches it firmly. Rows give clone size only sometimes, using once, few, many, or a class for an expanded clone.

DNA: TGCGCCAGCAGTGACGTTCCCTGGAGGCTAATGAACACTGAAGCTTTCTTT
CDR3: CASSDVPWRLMNTEAFF
D: .
size: .
V: TRBV10-2
J: TRBJ1-1

DNA: TGTGCCAGCAGCCAATCCCCAGGGAGTTACGAGCAGTACTTC
CDR3: CASSQSPGSYEQYF
D: .
size: .
V: TRBV16
J: TRBJ2-7

DNA: TGTGCCAGCAGCTCGGACAGGGTGGAGGTCGAGCAGTACTTC
CDR3: CASSSDRVEVEQYF
D: TRBD1
size: once
V: TRBV7-2
J: TRBJ2-7

DNA: TGTGCCAGCAGCGCCCGGACGCGCGGAATCCATGGCTACACCTTC
CDR3: CASSARTRGIHGYTF
D: .
size: .
V: TRBV9
J: TRBJ1-2

DNA: TGTGCCAGCAAACTAACCACAGGGAGGAACACTGAAGCTTTCTTT
CDR3: CASKLTTGRNTEAFF
D: .
size: .
V: TRBV6-5
J: TRBJ1-1

DNA: TGTGCCAGCAGCTTTTCTAGCGGGAGGCGGGGAGAGCAGTACTTC
CDR3: CASSFSSGRRGEQYF
D: TRBD2
size: .
V: TRBV5-4
J: TRBJ2-7

DNA: TGTGCCAGCAGTTTCACGGACAGGAAGCTTGGCGGCTACACCTTC
CDR3: CASSFTDRKLGGYTF
D: TRBD1
size: .
V: TRBV2
J: TRBJ1-2

DNA: TGTGCCAGCAGCCCCCCAGGGCCCGGGGAGCTGTTTTTT
CDR3: CASSPPGPGELFF
D: .
size: .
V: TRBV11-2
J: TRBJ2-2

DNA: TGTGCCAGTAGTCCGCTTGGGTTGGACCCCCCCTACGAGCAGTACTTC
CDR3: CASSPLGLDPPYEQYF
D: .
size: .
V: TRBV19
J: TRBJ2-7

DNA: TGTGCCAGCAGCTACCGGGGGGGCCTCTACAATGAGCAGTTCTTC
CDR3: CASSYRGGLYNEQFF
D: TRBD2
size: .
V: TRBV5-6
J: TRBJ2-1

DNA: TGTGCCAGCAGTTTAAATCAGCCCCAGCATTTT
CDR3: CASSLNQPQHF
D: .
size: .
V: TRBV28
J: TRBJ1-5

DNA: TGTGCCAGCAGCTCGACTAGCGGGAGCCAAGAGACCCAGTACTTC
CDR3: CASSSTSGSQETQYF
D: TRBD2
size: .
V: TRBV7-9
J: TRBJ2-5

DNA: TGTGCCAGCAGTCAGGACAGTCCCAGCTCCTACGAGCAGTACTTC
CDR3: CASSQDSPSSYEQYF
D: .
size: .
V: TRBV28
J: TRBJ2-7

DNA: TGTGCCAGCAGCTTGGCATTCAATCAGCCCCAGCATTTT
CDR3: CASSLAFNQPQHF
D: .
size: few
V: TRBV7-9
J: TRBJ1-5

DNA: TGTGCCAGTAGTATCCGGCCGGCGGGCGCTGAAGCTTTCTTT
CDR3: CASSIRPAGAEAFF
D: .
size: .
V: TRBV19
J: TRBJ1-1

DNA: TGTGCCAGCAGCGCGGGACCTATGAACACTGAAGCTTTCTTT
CDR3: CASSAGPMNTEAFF
D: .
size: .
V: TRBV9
J: TRBJ1-1

DNA: TGTGCCAGCAGTTTATCCCTAGCGGGAACGTACGAGCAGTACTTC
CDR3: CASSLSLAGTYEQYF
D: TRBD2
size: .
V: TRBV27
J: TRBJ2-7

DNA: TGTGCCAGCAATTTCAGGGGCTCCTACGAGCAGTACTTC
CDR3: CASNFRGSYEQYF
D: .
size: few
V: TRBV2
J: TRBJ2-7

DNA: TGCGCCAGCAGCAAGATTTGGACTAGCCGAAATGAGCAGTTCTTC
CDR3: CASSKIWTSRNEQFF
D: TRBD2
size: .
V: TRBV4-1
J: TRBJ2-1

DNA: TGTGCCAGCAGCCTGGAGGACAGGGATGGCTACACCTTC
CDR3: CASSLEDRDGYTF
D: TRBD1
size: few
V: TRBV14
J: TRBJ1-2

DNA: TGTGCCAGCAAATCCGGGACTAGCTCCTACAATGAGCAGTTCTTC
CDR3: CASKSGTSSYNEQFF
D: TRBD2
size: .
V: TRBV5-8
J: TRBJ2-1

DNA: TGCGCCAGCAGCCCCGGGCGGCGGGGGGAAGAGACCCAGTACTTC
CDR3: CASSPGRRGEETQYF
D: TRBD2
size: .
V: TRBV5-1
J: TRBJ2-5

DNA: TGCAGCGTCCTAAACAGGGAAATGAGCGAGCAGTACTTC
CDR3: CSVLNREMSEQYF
D: .
size: .
V: TRBV29-1
J: TRBJ2-7

DNA: TGTGCCAGCAGCCGTAGCGGGAGGGAGAATGAGCAGTTCTTC
CDR3: CASSRSGRENEQFF
D: TRBD2
size: .
V: TRBV7-9
J: TRBJ2-1

DNA: TGTGCCAGCAAAACTAGCTCTAGGGGCGAGCAGTACTTC
CDR3: CASKTSSRGEQYF
D: .
size: .
V: TRBV2
J: TRBJ2-7

DNA: TGTGCCAGCAGCCAAGGGACAGGGGGCTATGAGCAGTTCTTC
CDR3: CASSQGTGGYEQFF
D: TRBD1
size: .
V: TRBV14
J: TRBJ2-1

DNA: TGTGCCAGCAGTTCAACCGGGACAGGGTCCGGGGAGCTGTTTTTT
CDR3: CASSSTGTGSGELFF
D: TRBD1
size: .
V: TRBV27
J: TRBJ2-2

DNA: TGTGCCAGCAGCTTAGGAGGAGGTACGCAGACCCAGTACTTC
CDR3: CASSLGGGTQTQYF
D: .
size: few
V: TRBV7-6
J: TRBJ2-5

DNA: TGTGCCAGTAGTATACTGGGGACAGGGAATGGCTACACCTTC
CDR3: CASSILGTGNGYTF
D: TRBD1
size: few
V: TRBV19
J: TRBJ1-2

DNA: TGTGCCTGGGGGCGGCCCGACAGAGACAATGAGCAGTTCTTC
CDR3: CAWGRPDRDNEQFF
D: .
size: .
V: TRBV30
J: TRBJ2-1

DNA: TGCGCCAGCAGTGGAAATTACAGGGGTCCAGGTGGCACCCAGTACTTC
CDR3: CASSGNYRGPGGTQYF
D: TRBD1
size: .
V: TRBV10-2
J: TRBJ2-5

DNA: TGTGCCAGTACTAACTTACAGGGCCTGCTGCACACCGGGGAGCTGTTTTTT
CDR3: CASTNLQGLLHTGELFF
D: .
size: .
V: TRBV19
J: TRBJ2-2

DNA: TGTGCCAGCAGCTTAGGGGCGGTTGCAACTAATGAAAAACTGTTTTTT
CDR3: CASSLGAVATNEKLFF
D: .
size: .
V: TRBV7-9
J: TRBJ1-4

DNA: TGTGCCTGGACAACCGGGACAGGAGTCTCAAATGAAAAACTGTTTTTT
CDR3: CAWTTGTGVSNEKLFF
D: TRBD1
size: .
V: TRBV30
J: TRBJ1-4

DNA: TGTGCCAGCAGCCACAGGAGCTTCGTCACCGGGGAGCTGTTTTTT
CDR3: CASSHRSFVTGELFF
D: .
size: .
V: TRBV28
J: TRBJ2-2

DNA: TGTGCCAGCAGGCGGGGACTAGCGGGAGTAACCACGTCCTACGAGCAGTACTTC
CDR3: CASRRGLAGVTTSYEQYF
D: TRBD2
size: .
V: TRBV28
J: TRBJ2-7

DNA: TGTGCCAGCAGCCCCCGACAACTACCTAATTCACCCCTCCACTTT
CDR3: CASSPRQLPNSPLHF
D: .
size: .
V: TRBV7-9
J: TRBJ1-6

DNA: TGTGCCAGCAGCTCCTGGCGGGAGAACACCGGGGAGCTGTTTTTT
CDR3: CASSSWRENTGELFF
D: .
size: .
V: TRBV28
J: TRBJ2-2

DNA: TGTGCCAGCAGCTTGCTCGCGACTGGCTTTGCCCCCACCGGGGAGCTGTTTTTT
CDR3: CASSLLATGFAPTGELFF
D: .
size: .
V: TRBV5-8
J: TRBJ2-2

DNA: TGTGCCAGCAGTCCCAACAGGGTAACTGAAGCTTTCTTT
CDR3: CASSPNRVTEAFF
D: .
size: .
V: TRBV11-2
J: TRBJ1-1

DNA: TGTGCCAGCACCACTAGAGGCTCCAGGGGATATTCACCCCTCCACTTT
CDR3: CASTTRGSRGYSPLHF
D: .
size: .
V: TRBV11-2
J: TRBJ1-6

DNA: TGTGCCTGGACCGCAGGCTACGAGCAGTACTTC
CDR3: CAWTAGYEQYF
D: .
size: .
V: TRBV30
J: TRBJ2-7

DNA: TGCGCCAGCAGTGAGAGCGGGGGGCCGTTGGATGAGCAGTTCTTC
CDR3: CASSESGGPLDEQFF
D: TRBD2
size: .
V: TRBV10-1
J: TRBJ2-1

DNA: TGTGCCAGCACCCCCTTGAGGTACAATGAGCAGTTCTTC
CDR3: CASTPLRYNEQFF
D: .
size: .
V: TRBV7-8
J: TRBJ2-1

DNA: TGCGCCAGCAGCCAGCGGGACAGGGGCTACGAGCAGTACTTC
CDR3: CASSQRDRGYEQYF
D: TRBD1
size: .
V: TRBV4-3
J: TRBJ2-7

DNA: TGTGCCAGCAGGGAGGTTCCCAGTCAGCCCCAGCATTTT
CDR3: CASREVPSQPQHF
D: .
size: .
V: TRBV6-1
J: TRBJ1-5